The next 29 T cell receptor beta chains were all read from a single sample in a study of cytomegalovirus exposure and HLA in healthy donors (dated by TCRdb to 2015 to 2018). The library was prepared using the immunoSEQ multiplex PCR assay. For the multiplex PCR, a mixture combining 60 forward primers for TCR Vbeta segments and 13 reverse primers for TCR Jbeta segments was used. The table comes from immuneACCESS by way of TCRdb, which keeps in-frame sequences with V and J called. Part of the clones is missing from these tables; in studies checked, under half for an unresolved V gene and the rest for unknown reasons. The table of this sample itemizes about 200,000 clones. The leading ten clones occupy 0.95% to 1.3% of the sample. Sequenced sample: PBMCs. The receptors were sampled from a girl between 2 and 10 years old in good health and CMV-seropositive.

The V and J genes are TRBV7-9 and TRBJ1-3; no clear D gene. The CDR3 is 16 amino acids. CDR1 is SEHNR and CDR2 is FQNEAQ in the germline V gene (reference sequence). Deletions cut 4 bases from V and 1 base from J, with 14 bases between. CDR3 loop: CASSSTTGRSGNTIYF. The DNA of the CDR3 is TGTGCCAGCAGCTCCACGACGGGGAGGTCTGGAAACACCATATATTTT.

V and J are TRBV2 and TRBJ1-2, with D hard to call. Trimming took 5 bases from V and 4 from J, leaving 14 bases between them. Germline V gives CDR1 SNHLY, CDR2 FYNNEI. The CDR3 extends over 14 amino acids. CDR3 residues: CASSLAGGSYGYTF. The CDR3 coding sequence is TGTGCCAGCAGTCTGGCCGGAGGGAGCTATGGCTACACCTTC.

As DNA, the CDR3 is TGTGCCAGCTTTTTGTTATTCCAGGGGAACACTGAAGCTTTCTTT. It yields the protein CASFLLFQGNTEAFF. This chain uses TRBV6-1 with TRBJ1-1, with D tentatively TRBD1 (5 bases). CDR3 length: 15 amino acids. V was clipped by 8 bases and J by 1 base, with 17 bases between them. In germline, CDR1 is MNHNS, CDR2 SASEGT.

A word on this clone: At one boundary the junction diverges from the germline segment, which might be a read error. The chain uses TRBV29-1 and TRBJ1-1; no reliable D call. This CDR3 is 14 amino acids long. Germline V CDR1 and CDR2: SQVTM, ANQGSEA. The CDR3 sequence: CSAEHPTMNTEAFF. The CDR3 nucleotides read TGCAGCGCTGAACACCCGACTATGAACACTGAAGCTTTCTTT.

CDR3 in amino acids: CASSLEAGGPTGELFF. The CDR3 nucleotides are TGTGCCAGCAGCTTAGAAGCGGGAGGGCCGACCGGGGAGCTGTTTTTT. The rearrangement joins TRBV7-6 to TRBJ2-2, with 10 bases aligning to TRBD2. The V gene end was trimmed by 1 base and the J gene end by 5 bases; junction bases not matched to a gene: 4. Germline V lookup: CDR1 SGHVS, CDR2 FNYEAQ. CDR3 size: 16 residues. Together with reference TRBV7-6 and TRBJ2-2, the CDR3 gives the full variable domain: GAGVSQSPRYKVTKRGQDVALRCDPISGHVSLYWYRQALGQGPEFLTYFNYEAQQDKSGLPNDRFSAERPEGSISTLTIQRTEQRDSAMYRCASSLEAGGPTGELFFGEGSRLTVL.

V and J are TRBV5-4 and TRBJ2-6; no definite D call. V was shortened by 4 bases and J by 4 bases, with 12 bases between the two germline ends. CDR1 and CDR2 from the germline V gene are SGHNT and YYREEE (reference sequence). This CDR3 is 15 amino acids long. CDR3: CASSLSVSGANVLTF. The CDR3 DNA reads TGTGCCAGCAGCCTAAGTGTGAGCGGGGCCAACGTCCTGACTTTC.

The genes are TRBV29-1 and TRBJ1-2; the D gene is possibly TRBD1 (5 bases). Germline values: CDR1 SQVTM, CDR2 ANQGSEA. V was cut by 5 bases and J by 0 bases, with 16 bases left in between. The CDR3 length is 15 residues. CDR3 protein: CSVPTDSPANYGYTF. The CDR3 DNA reads TGCAGCGTTCCTACCGACAGTCCAGCTAACTATGGCTACACCTTC.

V is TRBV19 and J is TRBJ1-5; TRBD1 agrees at 7 bases. Germline CDR1 and CDR2: LNHDA and SQIVND (reference sequence). V lost 9 bases to trimming and J lost 0 bases; unmatched junction nucleotides: 8. The CDR3 covers 15 residues. The CDR3 loop is CASNLDRVSNQPQHF. The DNA of the CDR3 is TGTGCCAGCAACCTAGACAGGGTTAGCAATCAGCCCCAGCATTTT.

V gene TRBV5-1 combines with J gene TRBJ2-7, with TRBD1 matching over 10 bases. The CDR3 consists of 14 residues. In germline, CDR1 is SGHRS, CDR2 YFSETQ. The ends lost 2 bases at V and 3 bases at J; junction bases unmatched: 2. For the CDR3, the DNA is TGCGCCAGCAGCTTCGGACAGGGGGTCTACGAGCAGTACTTC. Encoded protein: CASSFGQGVYEQYF. The whole variable domain, remainder taken from reference TRBV5-1 and TRBJ2-7, is KAGVTQTPRYLIKTRGQQVTLSCSPISGHRSVSWYQQTPGQGLQFLFEYFSETQRNKGNFPGRFSGRQFSNSRSEMNVSTLELGDSALYLCASSFGQGVYEQYFGPGTRLTVT.

This chain links TRBV6-1 with TRBJ2-7; 11 bases fit TRBD2. This CDR3 is 15 amino acids long. Trimming took 6 bases from V and 3 from J; bases not matched to a gene: 7. The germline gives CDR1 MNHNS, CDR2 SASEGT. Here the CDR3 reads CASSQTSGAIYEQYF. CDR3 coding DNA: TGTGCCAGCAGCCAGACTAGCGGGGCCATCTACGAGCAGTACTTC.

The V gene is TRBV27, the J gene TRBJ1-5; D unresolved. V lost 5 bases to trimming and J lost 9 bases, with 11 bases between them. The CDR3 sequence is 12 residues long. From germline, CDR1 is MNHEY and CDR2 SMNVEV (reference sequence). CDR3 nucleotide sequence: TGTGCCAGCAGTCAAGCGGGCAGGCCCCAGCATTTT. It specifies CASSQAGRPQHF.

The rearrangement links TRBV5-1 to TRBJ2-5; 7 bases line up with TRBD1. Matching the DNA end better, TRBJ2-7 makes the J call doubtful. Per germline, CDR1 SGHRS and CDR2 YFSETQ. The CDR3 totals 14 residues. In DNA, the CDR3 is TGCGCCAGCAGCAACGACAGGGCTTACTACGAGCAGTACTTC. This codes for CASSNDRAYYEQYF.

The V gene is TRBV4-1, the J gene TRBJ1-1, with D possibly being TRBD1 (6 bases). Germline CDR1 is MGHRA and CDR2 is YSYEKL. This CDR3 comprises 14 residues. Trimming removed 4 bases from V and 5 bases from J, with 14 bases in between. Here the CDR3 DNA reads TGCGCCAGCAGCCTGCCCATACAGGGAACTGAAGCTTTCTTT. It translates to CASSLPIQGTEAFF.

The chain links TRBV30 to TRBJ1-2; D is perhaps TRBD1 (5 bases). This CDR3 has 15 amino acids. Germline values: CDR1 GTSNPN, CDR2 SVGIG (reference sequence). Deletions cut 4 bases from V and 7 bases from J, with 22 bases between. Written as DNA, the CDR3 is TGTGCCTGGATAGGGTTAGGGGAAATTGGTGTTGGCTACACCTTC. Residues: CAWIGLGEIGVGYTF.

The CDR3 DNA sequence: TGTGCCAGCGGGTTTCGGGTTAGCGGGATGACAGATACGCAGTATTTT. Protein sequence: CASGFRVSGMTDTQYF. This chain connects TRBV7-8 to TRBJ2-3; 8 positions agree with TRBD2. This CDR3 is 16 amino acids long. Trimming at V came to 8 bases and at J to 3 bases, leaving 13 bases not matched to a gene. Germline CDR1 is SGHVS and CDR2 is FQNEAQ.

V usage is TRBV5-5 and J usage is TRBJ2-1; D perhaps matches TRBD1 (5 bases). V was pared by 2 bases and J by 4 bases, with 16 bases between. The CDR3 sequence is 16 residues long. Germline assignment: CDR1 SGHKS and CDR2 YYEKEE (reference sequence). The CDR3: CASSLALGVRYNEQFF. In DNA form, the CDR3 reads TGTGCCAGCAGCTTAGCTCTAGGGGTCCGGTACAATGAGCAGTTCTTC.

This chain connects TRBV5-6 to TRBJ1-2, with D maybe TRBD1 (5 bases). V lost 3 bases and J lost 8, with 11 bases in between. Germline V gene sequence: CDR1 SGHDT, CDR2 YYEEEE. The CDR3 has 12 amino acids. CDR3 sequence reads: CASSSGDWGYTF. The CDR3 region has the DNA TGTGCCAGCAGCTCCGGGGACTGGGGCTACACCTTC.

The chain is built from TRBV5-1 and TRBJ2-7; 8 nucleotides align to TRBD1. The germline V gene has CDR1 SGHRS and CDR2 YFSETQ. The V and J ends lost 4 bases and 3 bases, in that order; junction bases with no gene match: 6. The CDR3 runs 14 residues. Here the CDR3 reads CASSVTGTGYEQYF. CDR3 sequence (DNA): TGCGCCAGCAGCGTGACCGGGACAGGCTACGAGCAGTACTTC.

The rearrangement links TRBV7-6 to TRBJ2-1; tentatively, D is TRBD2 (5 bases). The ends were cut back, 3 bases at V and 0 bases at J, with 6 bases in the middle. Germline V CDR1 and CDR2: SGHVS, FNYEAQ. The CDR3 is 14 residues long. CDR3 region: CASSFTSSYNEQFF. Here the CDR3 DNA reads TGTGCCAGCAGCTTCACTAGCTCCTACAATGAGCAGTTCTTC.

This chain links TRBV18 with TRBJ2-2, with 8 bases fitting TRBD2. V lost 3 bases to trimming and J lost 5 bases; unmatched junction nucleotides: 8. Germline V lookup: CDR1 KGHSH, CDR2 LQKENI. The length of the CDR3 is 16 residues. The DNA of the CDR3 is TGTGCCAGCTCACCGATTTCGGCTAGCGGGACCGGGGAGCTGTTTTTT. This sequence encodes CASSPISASGTGELFF.

The chain couples TRBV2 to TRBJ2-7; 7 positions agree with TRBD2. V lost 10 bases and J lost 3; bases outside the gene matches: 6. The CDR3 has 12 amino acids. In germline, CDR1 is SNHLY, CDR2 FYNNEI. CDR3 residues: CATVAGVYEQYF. The CDR3 coding sequence is TGTGCCACGGTGGCGGGAGTCTACGAGCAGTACTTC. Full variable domain (rest looked up from reference TRBV2 and TRBJ2-7): EPEVTQTPSHQVTQMGQEVILRCVPISNHLYFYWYRQILGQKVEFLVSFYNNEISEKSEIFDDQFSVERPDGSNFTLKIRSTKLEDSAMYFCATVAGVYEQYFGPGTRLTVT.

The chain has TRBV19 and TRBJ2-2; the match to TRBD2 covers 8 bases. The CDR3 is 17 amino acids. Trimming took 6 bases from V and 6 from J; bases not matched to a gene: 15. Germline-derived CDR1 and CDR2 are LNHDA and SQIVND (reference sequence). DNA of the CDR3: TGTGCCAGTAGCCCTGTCCCCCAGAGCGGGAGAGCCGGGGAGCTGTTTTTT. Translation gives CASSPVPQSGRAGELFF.

The genes are TRBV10-3 and TRBJ1-1; 8 nucleotides agree with TRBD1. The CDR3 has 14 amino acids. Per the germline V gene, CDR1 is ENHRY and CDR2 is SYGVKD. The V and J ends lost 4 bases and 0 bases, in that order; junction bases with no gene match: 1. CDR3 sequence reads: CAISGDRMNTEAFF. DNA for the CDR3: TGTGCCATCAGTGGGGACAGGATGAACACTGAAGCTTTCTTT.

The chain employs TRBV10-3 and TRBJ2-3; possible D gene TRBD1, 5 bases. This CDR3 region has 14 residues. The ends were cut back, 3 bases at V and 3 bases at J, with 10 bases in the middle. Germline V gene lookup returns CDR1 ENHRY and CDR2 SYGVKD. The CDR3 spells CAISEGEITDTQYF. The CDR3, as DNA: TGTGCCATCAGTGAAGGGGAAATTACAGATACGCAGTATTTT.

The chain couples TRBV19 to TRBJ2-7; 10 bases fit TRBD1. There are 15 residues in the CDR3. Germline V gives CDR1 LNHDA, CDR2 SQIVND (reference sequence). V lost 3 bases and J lost 4; bases outside the gene matches: 6. In DNA form, the CDR3 reads TGTGCCAGTAGTATCCGGGGACAGGGGTTTTACGAGCAGTACTTC. Residues: CASSIRGQGFYEQYF.

The chain joins TRBV13 to TRBJ2-3, with TRBD1 identical over 8 bases. This CDR3 is 15 amino acids long. CDR1 and CDR2 from the germline V gene are PRHDT and FYEKMQ (reference sequence). J gave up 2 bases and V 6 bases, and 7 bases lay outside the gene matches. The CDR3 nucleotides read TGTGCCAGCAGTCCAAGGACAGGGATCACAGATACGCAGTATTTT. It codes for CASSPRTGITDTQYF.

This chain uses TRBV5-6 with TRBJ2-1, with D perhaps matching TRBD1 (7 bases). Trimming stripped 2 bases from V and 10 bases from J, with 19 bases between. Germline-derived CDR1 and CDR2 are SGHDT and YYEEEE. This CDR3 spans 15 amino acids. The chain's CDR3 is CASSLPGQKGGEQFF. In DNA form, the CDR3 reads TGTGCCAGCAGCTTACCGGGACAGAAGGGAGGAGAGCAGTTCTTC.

V gene TRBV4-1 combines with J gene TRBJ2-7; TRBD1 agrees at 8 bases. CDR3 size: 13 residues. Germline loops: CDR1 MGHRA, CDR2 YSYEKL. V lost 3 bases to trimming and J lost 4 bases; unmatched junction nucleotides: 2. The CDR3 DNA reads TGCGCCAGCAGCCAGGGGGACAGGTACGAGCAGTACTTC. Translating it yields CASSQGDRYEQYF.

The chain employs TRBV18 and TRBJ2-6; 8 bases map to TRBD1. The CDR3 length is 17 residues. With 4 bases clipped from V and 0 bases from J, the junction kept 5 bases outside the gene matches. Germline values: CDR1 KGHSH, CDR2 LQKENI. CDR3: CASSLDRVSSGANVLTF. In DNA, the CDR3 is TGTGCCAGCTCACTGGACAGGGTGTCCTCTGGGGCCAACGTCCTGACTTTC. The variable domain in full, with the rest retrieved from reference TRBV18 and TRBJ2-6, is NAGVMQNPRHLVRRRGQEARLRCSPMKGHSHVYWYRQLPEEGLKFMVYLQKENIIDESGMPKERFSAEFPKEGPSILRIQQVVRGDSAAYFCASSLDRVSSGANVLTFGAGSRLTVL.